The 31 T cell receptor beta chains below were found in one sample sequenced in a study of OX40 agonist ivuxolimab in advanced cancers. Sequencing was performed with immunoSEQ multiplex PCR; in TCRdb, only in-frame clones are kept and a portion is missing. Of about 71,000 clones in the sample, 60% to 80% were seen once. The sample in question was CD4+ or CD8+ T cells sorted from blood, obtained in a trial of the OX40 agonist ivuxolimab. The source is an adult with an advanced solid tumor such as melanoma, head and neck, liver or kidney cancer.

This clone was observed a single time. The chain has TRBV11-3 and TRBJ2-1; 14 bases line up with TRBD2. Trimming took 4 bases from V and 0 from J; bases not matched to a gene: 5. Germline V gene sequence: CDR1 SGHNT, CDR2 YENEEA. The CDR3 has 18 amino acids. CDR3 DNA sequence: TGTGCCAGCAGCTCATCAGGGACTAGCGGGAGCTCCTACAATGAGCAGTTCTTC. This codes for CASSSSGTSGSSYNEQFF.

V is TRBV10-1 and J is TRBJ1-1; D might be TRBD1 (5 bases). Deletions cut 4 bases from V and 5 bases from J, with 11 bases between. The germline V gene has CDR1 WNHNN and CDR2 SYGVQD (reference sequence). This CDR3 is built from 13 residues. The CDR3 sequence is CASSAREGTEAFF. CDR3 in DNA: TGCGCCAGCAGTGCCAGAGAGGGGACTGAAGCTTTCTTT.

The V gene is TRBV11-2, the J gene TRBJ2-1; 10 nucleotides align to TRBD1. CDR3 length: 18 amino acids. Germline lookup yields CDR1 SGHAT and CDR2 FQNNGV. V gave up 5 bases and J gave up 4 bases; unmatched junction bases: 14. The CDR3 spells CASSARHTGTGVYNEQFF. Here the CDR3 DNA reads TGTGCCAGCAGCGCACGACATACCGGGACAGGGGTGTACAATGAGCAGTTCTTC.

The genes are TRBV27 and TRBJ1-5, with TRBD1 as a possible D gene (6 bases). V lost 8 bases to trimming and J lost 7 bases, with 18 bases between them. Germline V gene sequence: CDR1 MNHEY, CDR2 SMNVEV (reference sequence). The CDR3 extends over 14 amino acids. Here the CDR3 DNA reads TGTGCCAGCGGTCCACAGGGAAGAGGCCAGCCCCAGCATTTT. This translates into CASGPQGRGQPQHF.

CDR3 region: CASSITRTGNWNGYTF. The CDR3 DNA reads as TGTGCCAGCAGCATCACACGCACAGGGAATTGGAATGGCTACACCTTC. The rearrangement joins TRBV7-2 to TRBJ1-2; perhaps TRBD1 as D (6 bases). Per germline, CDR1 SGHTA and CDR2 FQGNSA. The V and J ends lost 5 bases and 6 bases respectively, with 22 bases between them. This CDR3 is 16 amino acids long.

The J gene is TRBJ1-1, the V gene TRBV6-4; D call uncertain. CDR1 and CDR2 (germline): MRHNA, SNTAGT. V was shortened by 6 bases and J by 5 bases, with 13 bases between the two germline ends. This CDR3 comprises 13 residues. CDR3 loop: CASSTELGTEAFF. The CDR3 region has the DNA TGTGCCAGCAGCACAGAGTTAGGGACTGAAGCTTTCTTT.

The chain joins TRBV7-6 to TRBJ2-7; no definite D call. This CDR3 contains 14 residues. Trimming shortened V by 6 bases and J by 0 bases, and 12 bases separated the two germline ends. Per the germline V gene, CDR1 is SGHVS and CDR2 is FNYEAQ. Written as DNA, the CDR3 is TGTGCCAGCAGAAGAGAACCAGACTCCTACGAGCAGTACTTC. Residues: CASRREPDSYEQYF.

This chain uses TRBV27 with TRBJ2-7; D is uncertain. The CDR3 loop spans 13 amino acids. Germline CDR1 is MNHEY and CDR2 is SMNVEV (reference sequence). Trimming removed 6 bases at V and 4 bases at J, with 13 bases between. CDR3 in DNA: TGTGCCAGCAGCGCGCGGTTGGGGTACGAGCAGTACTTC. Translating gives CASSARLGYEQYF.

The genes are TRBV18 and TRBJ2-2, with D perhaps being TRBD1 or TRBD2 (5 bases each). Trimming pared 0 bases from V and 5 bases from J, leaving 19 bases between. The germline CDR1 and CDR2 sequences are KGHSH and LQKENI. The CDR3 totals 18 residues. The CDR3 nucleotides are TGTGCCAGCTCACCACCAATAACCGGGACCATTGTGACCGGGGAGCTGTTTTTT. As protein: CASSPPITGTIVTGELFF.

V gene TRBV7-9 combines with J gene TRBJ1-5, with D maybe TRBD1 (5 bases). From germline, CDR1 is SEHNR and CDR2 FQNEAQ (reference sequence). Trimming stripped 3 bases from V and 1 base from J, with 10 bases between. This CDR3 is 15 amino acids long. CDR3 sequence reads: CASSLRGGSNQPQHF. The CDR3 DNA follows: TGTGCCAGCAGCTTGCGGGGCGGGAGCAATCAGCCCCAGCATTTT.

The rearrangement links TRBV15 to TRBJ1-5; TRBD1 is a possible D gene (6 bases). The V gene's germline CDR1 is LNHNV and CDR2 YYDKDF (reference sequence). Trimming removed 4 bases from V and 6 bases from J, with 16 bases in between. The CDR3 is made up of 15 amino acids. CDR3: CATSIQTRGAQPQHF. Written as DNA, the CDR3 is TGTGCCACCAGCATCCAGACGAGGGGGGCTCAGCCCCAGCATTTT.

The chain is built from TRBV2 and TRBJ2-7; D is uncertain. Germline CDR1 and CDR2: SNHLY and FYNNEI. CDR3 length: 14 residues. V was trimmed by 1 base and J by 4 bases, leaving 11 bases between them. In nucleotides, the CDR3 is TGTGCCAGCAGTGAAGGTGCGGTGGGGTACGAGCAGTACTTC. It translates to CASSEGAVGYEQYF. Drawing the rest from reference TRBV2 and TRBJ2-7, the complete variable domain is EPEVTQTPSHQVTQMGQEVILRCVPISNHLYFYWYRQILGQKVEFLVSFYNNEISEKSEIFDDQFSVERPDGSNFTLKIRSTKLEDSAMYFCASSEGAVGYEQYFGPGTRLTVT.

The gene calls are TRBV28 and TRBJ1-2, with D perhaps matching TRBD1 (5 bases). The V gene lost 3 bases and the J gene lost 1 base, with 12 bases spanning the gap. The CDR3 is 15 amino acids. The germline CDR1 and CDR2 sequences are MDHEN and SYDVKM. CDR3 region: CASSFVTDSNYGYTF. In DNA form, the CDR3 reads TGTGCCAGCAGTTTCGTAACAGACAGTAACTATGGCTACACCTTC.

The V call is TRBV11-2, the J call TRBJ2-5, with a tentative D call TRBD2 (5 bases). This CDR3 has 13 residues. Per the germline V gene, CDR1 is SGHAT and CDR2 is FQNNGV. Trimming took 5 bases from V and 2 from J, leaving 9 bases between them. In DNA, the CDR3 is TGTGCCAGCAGCGTCGGGAATCAAGAGACCCAGTACTTC. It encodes CASSVGNQETQYF.

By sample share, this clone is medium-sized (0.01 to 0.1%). The CDR3 DNA reads as TGTGCCAGTAGTGGGAGCGGGGAAAAACTGTTTTTT. This sequence encodes CASSGSGEKLFF. The V call is TRBV19, the J call TRBJ1-4; no reliable D call. The CDR3 covers 12 residues. CDR1 and CDR2 from the germline V gene are LNHDA and SQIVND (reference sequence). V lost 5 bases and J 8 bases, leaving 9 bases between the germline ends. The full variable domain, rest sourced from reference TRBV19 and TRBJ1-4, is DGGITQSPKYLFRKEGQNVTLSCEQNLNHDAMYWYRQDPGQGLRLIYYSQIVNDFQKGDIAEGYSVSREKKESFPLTVTSAQKNPTAFYLCASSGSGEKLFFGSGTQLSVL.

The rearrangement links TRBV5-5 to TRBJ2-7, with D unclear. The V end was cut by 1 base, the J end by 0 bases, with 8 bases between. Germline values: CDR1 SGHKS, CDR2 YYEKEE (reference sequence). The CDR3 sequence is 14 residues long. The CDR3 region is CASSLSGSSYEQYF. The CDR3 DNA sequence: TGTGCCAGCAGCTTGTCTGGCAGCTCCTACGAGCAGTACTTC. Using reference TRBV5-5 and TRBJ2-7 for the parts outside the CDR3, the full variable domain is DAGVTQSPTHLIKTRGQQVTLRCSPISGHKSVSWYQQVLGQGPQFIFQYYEKEERGRGNFPDRFSARQFPNYSSELNVNALLLGDSALYLCASSLSGSSYEQYFGPGTRLTVT.

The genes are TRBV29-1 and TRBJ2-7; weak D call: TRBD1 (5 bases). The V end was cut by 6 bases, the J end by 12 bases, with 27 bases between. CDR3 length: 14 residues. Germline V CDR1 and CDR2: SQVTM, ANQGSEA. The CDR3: CSVSDSMKGVRLYF. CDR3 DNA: TGCAGCGTCAGCGACAGCATGAAGGGTGTTCGGCTGTACTTC.

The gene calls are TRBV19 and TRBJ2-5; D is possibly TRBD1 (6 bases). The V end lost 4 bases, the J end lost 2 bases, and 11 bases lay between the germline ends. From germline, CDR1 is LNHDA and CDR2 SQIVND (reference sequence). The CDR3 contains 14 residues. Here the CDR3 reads CASSNQDSQETQYF. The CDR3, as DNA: TGTGCCAGTAGTAACCAGGACAGTCAAGAGACCCAGTACTTC.

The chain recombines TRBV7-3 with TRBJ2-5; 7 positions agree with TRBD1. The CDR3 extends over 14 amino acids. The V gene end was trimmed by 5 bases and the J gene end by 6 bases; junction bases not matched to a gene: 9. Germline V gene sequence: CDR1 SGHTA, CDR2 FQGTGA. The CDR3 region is CASSPGTARQTQYF. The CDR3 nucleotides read TGTGCCAGCAGCCCGGGGACAGCGAGGCAGACCCAGTACTTC.

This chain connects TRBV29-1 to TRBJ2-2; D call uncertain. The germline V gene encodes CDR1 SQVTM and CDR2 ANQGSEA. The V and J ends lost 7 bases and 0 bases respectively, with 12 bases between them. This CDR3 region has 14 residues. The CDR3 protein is CSAVGNANTGELFF. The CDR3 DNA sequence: TGCAGCGCCGTAGGGAACGCGAACACCGGGGAGCTGTTTTTT.

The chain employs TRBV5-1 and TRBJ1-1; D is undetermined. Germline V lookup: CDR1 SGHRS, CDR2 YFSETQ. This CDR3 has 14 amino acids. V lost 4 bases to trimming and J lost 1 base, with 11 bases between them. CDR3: CASSPFDKNTEAFF. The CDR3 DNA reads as TGCGCCAGCAGCCCCTTTGACAAGAACACTGAAGCTTTCTTT.

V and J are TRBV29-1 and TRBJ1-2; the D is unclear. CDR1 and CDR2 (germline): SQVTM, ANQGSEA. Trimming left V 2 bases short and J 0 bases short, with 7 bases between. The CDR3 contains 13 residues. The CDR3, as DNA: TGCAGCGTTGAACGGCTCTCTAACTATGGCTACACCTTC. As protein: CSVERLSNYGYTF.

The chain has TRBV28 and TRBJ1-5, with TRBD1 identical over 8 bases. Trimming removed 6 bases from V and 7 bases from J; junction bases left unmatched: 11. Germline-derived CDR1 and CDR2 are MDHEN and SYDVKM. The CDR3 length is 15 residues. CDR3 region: CASRPGQGARQPQHF. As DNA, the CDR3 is TGTGCCAGCAGGCCGGGGCAGGGGGCAAGGCAGCCCCAGCATTTT.

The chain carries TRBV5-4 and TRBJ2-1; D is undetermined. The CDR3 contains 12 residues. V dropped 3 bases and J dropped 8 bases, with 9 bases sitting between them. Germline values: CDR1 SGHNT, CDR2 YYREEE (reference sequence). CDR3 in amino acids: CASSSKGYEQFF. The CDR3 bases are TGTGCCAGCAGCTCCAAGGGCTATGAGCAGTTCTTC.

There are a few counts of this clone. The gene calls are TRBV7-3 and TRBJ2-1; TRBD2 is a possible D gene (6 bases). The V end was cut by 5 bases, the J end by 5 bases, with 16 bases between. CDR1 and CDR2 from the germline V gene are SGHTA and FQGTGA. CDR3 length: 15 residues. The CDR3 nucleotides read TGTGCCAGCAGCATACCACGGGGGAATAACAATGAGCAGTTCTTC. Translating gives CASSIPRGNNNEQFF.

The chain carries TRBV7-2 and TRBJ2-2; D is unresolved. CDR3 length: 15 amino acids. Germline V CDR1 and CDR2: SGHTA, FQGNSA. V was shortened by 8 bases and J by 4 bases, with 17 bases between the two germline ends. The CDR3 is CASRNQAEFTGELFF. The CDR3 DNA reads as TGTGCCAGCCGAAACCAGGCAGAATTCACCGGGGAGCTGTTTTTT.

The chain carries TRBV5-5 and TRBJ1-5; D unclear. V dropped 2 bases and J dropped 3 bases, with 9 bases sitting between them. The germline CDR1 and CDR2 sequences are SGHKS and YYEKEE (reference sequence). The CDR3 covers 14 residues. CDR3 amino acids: CASSFSVHNQPQHF. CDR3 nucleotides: TGTGCCAGCAGCTTTTCGGTGCACAATCAGCCCCAGCATTTT.

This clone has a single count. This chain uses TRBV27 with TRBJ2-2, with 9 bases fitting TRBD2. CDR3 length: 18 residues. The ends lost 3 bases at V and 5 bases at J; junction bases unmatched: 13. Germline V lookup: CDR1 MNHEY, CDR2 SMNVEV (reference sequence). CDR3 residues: CASSFAGLRLAGTGELFF. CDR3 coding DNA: TGTGCCAGCAGTTTCGCGGGACTGCGGCTAGCGGGAACCGGGGAGCTGTTTTTT.

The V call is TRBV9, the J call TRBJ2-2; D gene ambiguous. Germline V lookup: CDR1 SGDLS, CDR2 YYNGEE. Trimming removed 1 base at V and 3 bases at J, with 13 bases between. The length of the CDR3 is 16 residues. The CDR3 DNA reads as TGTGCCAGCAGCGTAAGATTAGGGCTGGACACCGGGGAGCTGTTTTTT. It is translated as CASSVRLGLDTGELFF. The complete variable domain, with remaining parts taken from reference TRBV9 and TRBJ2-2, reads DSGVTQTPKHLITATGQRVTLRCSPRSGDLSVYWYQQSLDQGLQFLIQYYNGEERAKGNILERFSAQQFPDLHSELNLSSLELGDSALYFCASSVRLGLDTGELFFGEGSRLTVL.

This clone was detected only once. The CDR3 protein is CSARSRYGYTF. CDR3 in DNA: TGCAGTGCTAGGAGTCGCTATGGCTACACCTTC. This rearrangement joins TRBV20-1 to TRBJ1-2; no definite D call. The CDR3 is made up of 11 amino acids. In germline, CDR1 is DFQATT, CDR2 SNEGSKA (reference sequence). Trimming removed 3 bases at V and 4 bases at J, with 6 bases between.

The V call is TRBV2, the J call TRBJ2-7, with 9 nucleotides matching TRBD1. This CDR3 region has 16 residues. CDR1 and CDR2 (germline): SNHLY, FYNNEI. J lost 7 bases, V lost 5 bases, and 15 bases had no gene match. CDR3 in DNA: TGTGCCAGCAGTAAAAGGACAGGGGACGTTCGGGTGGAGCAGTACTTC. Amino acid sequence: CASSKRTGDVRVEQYF.